This is a list of T cell receptor beta chains from one sample in a study of CD8 T cells in ankylosing spondylitis. Using its own MiXCR run on the 5' RACE reads, TCRdb lists one record per CDR3 protein. The repertoire holds 150,000 to 200,000 distinct CDR3 sequences, roughly 20% seen once, with 4.3% in the top ten. The material sequenced was blood, either unsorted or a sorted T cell fraction (not recorded which). Receptor source: a male donor aged 10 to 30 with ankylosing spondylitis or in good health (not recorded which). The CDR3 runs from the conserved cysteine through the conserved F or W. A D gene is named only where the DNA matches it firmly. Clone size is shown for a subset of rows, as once, few, many or a class of expanded clone.

d_call	v_call	clone_size	j_call	cdr3_aa	cdr3_nt
-	TRBV7-9	-	TRBJ2-1	CASSPAQAYNEQFF	TGTGCCAGCAGCCCAGCCCAGGCCTACAATGAGCAGTTCTTC
TRBD2	TRBV7-9	-	TRBJ2-1	CASSLRLAGRGTYNEQFF	TGTGCCAGCAGCTTGAGACTAGCGGGGAGGGGAACCTACAATGAGCAGTTCTTC
TRBD2	TRBV24-1	many	TRBJ2-1	CATSRGTSGIESEQFF	TGTGCCACCAGCCGAGGGACTAGCGGGATAGAAAGTGAGCAGTTCTTC
-	TRBV18	many	TRBJ1-1	CASSPTGNTEAFF	TGTGCCAGCTCACCGACGGGGAACACTGAAGCTTTCTTT
-	TRBV6-6	many	TRBJ2-2	CASDPSTGELFF	TGTGCCAGCGACCCGTCCACCGGGGAGCTGTTTTTT
-	TRBV19	many	TRBJ2-1	CASSSRQNNEQFF	TGTGCCAGTAGTAGCCGACAAAACAATGAGCAGTTCTTC
-	TRBV12-3/TRBV12-4	many	TRBJ1-4	CASSLGGYEKLFF	TGTGCCAGCAGTCTCGGGGGCTATGAAAAACTGTTTTTT
-	TRBV25-1	-	TRBJ2-3	CASSRSIDTQYF	TGTGCCAGCAGCAGGAGCATAGATACGCAGTATTTT
-	TRBV4-2	many	TRBJ1-2	CASSQDDRSSYGYTF	TGTGCCAGCAGCCAAGATGATAGGTCCTCTTATGGCTACACCTTC
-	TRBV27	many	TRBJ1-6	CASSQDSYNSPLHF	TGTGCCAGCAGCCAGGACAGTTATAATTCACCCCTCCACTTT
-	TRBV5-1	-	TRBJ2-3	CASSFGGLTDTQYF	TGCGCCAGCAGCTTTGGCGGTTTAACAGATACGCAGTATTTT
-	TRBV21-1	many	TRBJ2-5	CASSTGGRGEETQYF	TGTGCCAGCAGCACCGGGGGCCGGGGTGAGGAGACCCAGTACTTC
TRBD1	TRBV20-1	many	TRBJ1-1	CSASTGGAFMTEAFF	TGCAGTGCATCGACAGGGGGCGCGTTTATGACTGAAGCTTTCTTT
TRBD1	TRBV29-1	-	TRBJ1-1	CSVEVTGVNTEAFF	TGCAGCGTTGAAGTGACAGGGGTGAACACTGAAGCTTTCTTT
TRBD2	TRBV20-1	-	TRBJ2-1	CSAITSGLYNEQFF	TGCAGTGCTATTACTAGCGGGCTCTACAATGAGCAGTTCTTC
TRBD1	TRBV12-3/TRBV12-4	many	TRBJ2-2	CASRGQVVSGELFF	TGTGCCAGCAGGGGACAGGTAGTTTCCGGGGAGCTGTTTTTT
-	TRBV4-2	many	TRBJ1-5	CASSQGGSEQPQHF	TGTGCCAGCAGCCAGGGGGGGTCCGAACAGCCCCAGCATTTT
TRBD2	TRBV6-5	-	TRBJ2-4	CASTSGVVSGNRRNIQYF	TGTGCCAGCACCTCGGGGGTCGTCAGCGGGAATAGGCGAAACATTCAGTACTTC
-	TRBV10-3	few	TRBJ2-5	CAISGGAVPPQETQYF	TGTGCCATCAGTGGGGGGGCGGTCCCACCTCAAGAGACCCAGTACTTC
TRBD1	TRBV10-3	many	TRBJ1-4	CAISAGTGATNEKLFF	TGTGCCATCAGCGCCGGGACAGGGGCAACTAATGAAAAACTGTTTTTT
TRBD2	TRBV10-2	many	TRBJ2-1	CASSGRLAGSLYNEQFF	TGCGCCAGCAGTGGTAGACTAGCGGGATCGCTATACAATGAGCAGTTCTTC
-	TRBV5-5	-	TRBJ2-1	CASSLFSAYEQFF	TGTGCCAGCAGCTTGTTTTCGGCGTATGAGCAGTTCTTC
-	TRBV5-1	many	TRBJ1-1	CASSLLRIFDRSMMNTEAFF	TGCGCCAGCAGCTTGCTCCGTATCTTCGACAGATCCATGATGAACACTGAAGCTTTCTTT
-	TRBV12-3/TRBV12-4	many	TRBJ2-1	CASSYARDNNEQFF	TGTGCCAGCAGTTACGCCAGGGATAACAATGAGCAGTTCTTC
-	TRBV5-1	many	TRBJ2-1	CASSFGTEQFF	TGCGCCAGCAGCTTCGGGACGGAGCAGTTCTTC
-	TRBV29-1	many	TRBJ2-6	CSAGLGSGANVLTF	TGCAGCGCTGGATTGGGTTCTGGGGCCAACGTCCTGACTTTC
-	TRBV29-1	-	TRBJ2-7	CSVEGSTGVSQQYF	TGCAGCGTTGAAGGTTCGACGGGAGTGTCGCAGCAGTACTTC
-	TRBV19	-	TRBJ2-1	CASSSPFHNEQFF	TGTGCCAGTAGTAGCCCGTTCCACAATGAGCAGTTCTTC
-	TRBV4-3	few	TRBJ2-2	CASSQDRGAVTGELFF	TGCGCCAGCAGCCAAGATAGAGGGGCCGTCACCGGGGAGCTGTTTTTT
TRBD2	TRBV7-8	many	TRBJ2-5	CASSLSPGASGQETQYF	TGTGCCAGCAGCCTTTCACCCGGGGCTAGCGGTCAAGAGACCCAGTACTTC
TRBD1	TRBV18	few	TRBJ2-1	CASSRTGTAYNEQFF	TGTGCCAGCTCACGAACCGGGACAGCATACAATGAGCAGTTCTTC
-	TRBV3-1	many	TRBJ1-1	CASSQAARQAEAFF	TGTGCCAGCAGCCAAGCAGCGCGGCAAGCTGAAGCTTTCTTT
TRBD1	TRBV6-5	many	TRBJ1-1	CASSYWGQGEGEAFF	TGTGCCAGCAGTTACTGGGGACAGGGGGAGGGTGAAGCTTTCTTT
TRBD2	TRBV7-3	many	TRBJ2-1	CASSPRLAGRTREQFF	TGTGCCAGCAGCCCACGGCTAGCGGGGCGGACGAGGGAGCAGTTCTTC
-	TRBV19	-	TRBJ2-7	CASSISGSRGTYEQYF	TGTGCCAGTAGTATCTCAGGGTCTAGAGGCACCTACGAGCAGTACTTC
-	TRBV7-3	many	TRBJ2-3	CASSLNSLGNTQYF	TGTGCCAGCAGCTTAAACTCGCTGGGCAATACGCAGTATTTT
-	TRBV27	many	TRBJ2-1	CASSLGLYYNEQFF	TGTGCCAGCAGTCTGGGTCTCTACTACAATGAGCAGTTCTTC
-	TRBV9	many	TRBJ2-5	CASSGSGRETQYF	TGTGCCAGCAGCGGCAGCGGTCGGGAGACCCAGTACTTC
-	TRBV5-1	many	TRBJ1-2	CASSSDSNNYGYTF	TGCGCCAGCAGCTCGGACAGCAATAACTATGGCTACACCTTC
-	TRBV4-1	many	TRBJ2-2	CASSQDLGELFF	TGCGCCAGCAGCCAAGACTTAGGGGAGCTGTTTTTT
-	TRBV7-9	many	TRBJ1-5	CASSLEREQPQHF	TGTGCCAGCAGCTTAGAGCGGGAACAGCCCCAGCATTTT
-	TRBV5-6	many	TRBJ2-5	CASSLEEVNQYF	TGTGCCAGCAGCCTGGAGGAGGTCAACCAGTACTTC
-	TRBV29-1	-	TRBJ2-7	CSVTRISSYEQYF	TGCAGCGTTACACGGATAAGCTCCTACGAGCAGTACTTC
-	TRBV12-3/TRBV12-4	many	TRBJ2-3	CASRGTPQRTDTQYF	TGTGCCAGCAGGGGGACCCCCCAACGCACAGATACGCAGTATTTT
-	TRBV3-1	many	TRBJ1-3	CASSQGRVTSGNTIYF	TGTGCCAGCAGCCAAGGCCGGGTGACCTCTGGAAACACCATATATTTT
-	TRBV15	many	TRBJ2-3	CATSRAAGTGQDTQYF	TGTGCCACCAGCAGAGCTGCCGGGACGGGGCAAGATACGCAGTATTTT
TRBD1	TRBV7-2	many	TRBJ2-2	CASSHQRQGSNTGELFF	TGTGCCAGCAGCCACCAGCGACAGGGCTCGAACACCGGGGAGCTGTTTTTT
TRBD2	TRBV20-1	-	TRBJ2-5	CSARDWASGSETQYF	TGCAGTGCTAGAGATTGGGCTAGCGGGAGTGAGACCCAGTACTTC
-	TRBV7-2	many	TRBJ2-7	CASSFLGLYEQYF	TGTGCCAGCAGCTTTTTGGGCCTATACGAGCAGTACTTC
TRBD1	TRBV5-6	many	TRBJ1-5	CASSHGQGIHNQPQHF	TGTGCCAGCAGCCATGGACAGGGGATACACAATCAGCCCCAGCATTTT